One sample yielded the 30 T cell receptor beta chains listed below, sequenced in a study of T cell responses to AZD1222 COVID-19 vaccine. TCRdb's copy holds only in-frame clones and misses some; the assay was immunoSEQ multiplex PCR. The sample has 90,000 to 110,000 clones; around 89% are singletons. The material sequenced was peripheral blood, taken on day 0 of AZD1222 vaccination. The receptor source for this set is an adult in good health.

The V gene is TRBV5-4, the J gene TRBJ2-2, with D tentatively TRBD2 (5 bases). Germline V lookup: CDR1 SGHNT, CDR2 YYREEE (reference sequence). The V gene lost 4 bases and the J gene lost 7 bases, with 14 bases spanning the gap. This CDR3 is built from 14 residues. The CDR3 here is CASSPGVVNGELFF. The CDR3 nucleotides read TGTGCCAGCAGCCCCGGGGTGGTTAACGGGGAGCTGTTTTTT.

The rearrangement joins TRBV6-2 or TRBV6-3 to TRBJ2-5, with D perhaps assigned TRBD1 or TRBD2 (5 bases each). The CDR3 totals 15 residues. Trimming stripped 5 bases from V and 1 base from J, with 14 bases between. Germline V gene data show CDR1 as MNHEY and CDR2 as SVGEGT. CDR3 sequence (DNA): TGTGCCAGCAGTCGCCTCGGGGCGCTCCAAGAGACCCAGTACTTC. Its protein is CASSRLGALQETQYF.

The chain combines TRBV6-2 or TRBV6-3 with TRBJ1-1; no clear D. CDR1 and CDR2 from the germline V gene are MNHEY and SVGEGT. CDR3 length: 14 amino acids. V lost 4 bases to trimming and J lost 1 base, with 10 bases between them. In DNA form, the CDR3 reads TGTGCCAGCAGTTTTTCGGCTAAGAACACTGAAGCTTTCTTT. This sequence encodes CASSFSAKNTEAFF.

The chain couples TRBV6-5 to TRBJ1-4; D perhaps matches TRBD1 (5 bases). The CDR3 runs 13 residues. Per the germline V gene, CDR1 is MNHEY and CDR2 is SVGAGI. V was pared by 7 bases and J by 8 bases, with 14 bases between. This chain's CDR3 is CASTSGLGEKLFF. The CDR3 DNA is TGTGCCAGCACATCAGGGTTAGGCGAAAAACTGTTTTTT.

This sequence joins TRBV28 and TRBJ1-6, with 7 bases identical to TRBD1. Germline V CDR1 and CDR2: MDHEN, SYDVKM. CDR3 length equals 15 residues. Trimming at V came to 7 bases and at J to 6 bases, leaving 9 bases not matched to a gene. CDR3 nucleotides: TGTGCCAGCACCTCGACCGGGACAGCTAATTCACCCCTCCACTTT. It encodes CASTSTGTANSPLHF.

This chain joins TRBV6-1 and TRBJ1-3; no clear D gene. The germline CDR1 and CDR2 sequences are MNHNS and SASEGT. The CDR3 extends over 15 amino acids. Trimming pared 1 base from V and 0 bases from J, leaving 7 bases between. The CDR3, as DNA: TGTGCCAGCAGTGAAGGGGATGGCTCTGGAAACACCATATATTTT. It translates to CASSEGDGSGNTIYF.

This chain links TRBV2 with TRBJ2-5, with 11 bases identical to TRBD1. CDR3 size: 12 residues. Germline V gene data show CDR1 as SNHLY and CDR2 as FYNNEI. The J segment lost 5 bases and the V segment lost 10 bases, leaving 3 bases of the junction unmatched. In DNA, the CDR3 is TGTGCCATGGACAGGGGGCGTGAGACCCAGTACTTC. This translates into CAMDRGRETQYF.

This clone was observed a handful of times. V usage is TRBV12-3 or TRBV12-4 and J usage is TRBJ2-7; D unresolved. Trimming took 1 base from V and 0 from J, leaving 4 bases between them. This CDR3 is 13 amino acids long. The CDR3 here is CASSLGASYEQYF. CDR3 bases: TGTGCCAGCAGTTTAGGGGCCTCCTACGAGCAGTACTTC.

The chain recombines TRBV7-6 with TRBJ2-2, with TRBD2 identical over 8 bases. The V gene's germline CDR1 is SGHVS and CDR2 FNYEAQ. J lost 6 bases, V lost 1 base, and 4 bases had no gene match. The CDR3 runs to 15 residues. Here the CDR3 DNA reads TGTGCCAGCAGCTTAGGTTCTAGCGGGTCCGGGGAGCTGTTTTTT. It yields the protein CASSLGSSGSGELFF.

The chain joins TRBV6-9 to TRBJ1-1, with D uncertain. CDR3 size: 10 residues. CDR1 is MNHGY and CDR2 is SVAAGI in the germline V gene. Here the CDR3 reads CALEGTEAFF. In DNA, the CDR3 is TGTGCGTTAGAAGGCACTGAAGCTTTCTTT.

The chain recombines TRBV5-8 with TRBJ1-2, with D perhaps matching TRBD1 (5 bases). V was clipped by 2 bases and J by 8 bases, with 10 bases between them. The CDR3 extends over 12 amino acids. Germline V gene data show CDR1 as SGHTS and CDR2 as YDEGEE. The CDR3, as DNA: TGTGCCAGCAGCTTCAGGGTTCGGGGCTACACCTTC. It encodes CASSFRVRGYTF. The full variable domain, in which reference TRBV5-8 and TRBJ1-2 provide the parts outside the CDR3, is EAGVTQSPTHLIKTRGQQATLRCSPISGHTSVYWYQQALGLGLQFLLWYDEGEERNRGNFPPRFSGRQFPNYSSELNVNALELEDSALYLCASSFRVRGYTFGSGTRLTVV.

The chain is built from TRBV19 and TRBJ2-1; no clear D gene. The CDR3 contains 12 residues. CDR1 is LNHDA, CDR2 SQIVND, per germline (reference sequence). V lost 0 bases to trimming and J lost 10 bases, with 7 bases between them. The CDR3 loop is CASSIDPREQFF. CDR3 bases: TGTGCCAGTAGTATAGATCCGCGCGAGCAGTTCTTC.

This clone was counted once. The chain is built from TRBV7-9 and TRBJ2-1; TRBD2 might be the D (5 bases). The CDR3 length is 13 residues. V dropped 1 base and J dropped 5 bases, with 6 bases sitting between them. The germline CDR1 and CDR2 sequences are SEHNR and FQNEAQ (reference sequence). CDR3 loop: CASSLDGDNEQFF. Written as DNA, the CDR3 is TGTGCCAGCAGCTTAGACGGGGACAATGAGCAGTTCTTC.

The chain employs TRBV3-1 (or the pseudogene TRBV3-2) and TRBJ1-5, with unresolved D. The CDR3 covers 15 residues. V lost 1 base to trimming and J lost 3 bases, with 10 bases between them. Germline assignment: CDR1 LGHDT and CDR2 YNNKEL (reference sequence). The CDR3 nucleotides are TGTGCCAGCAGCCAAGGTTCCGGGTACAATCAGCCCCAGCATTTT. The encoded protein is CASSQGSGYNQPQHF.

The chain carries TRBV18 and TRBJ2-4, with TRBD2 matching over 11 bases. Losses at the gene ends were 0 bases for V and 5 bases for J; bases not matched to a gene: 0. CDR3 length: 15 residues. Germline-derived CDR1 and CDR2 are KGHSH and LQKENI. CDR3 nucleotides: TGTGCCAGCTCACCACCGGGACTAGCGGAAAACATTCAGTACTTC. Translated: CASSPPGLAENIQYF. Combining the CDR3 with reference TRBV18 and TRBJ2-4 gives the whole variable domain NAGVMQNPRHLVRRRGQEARLRCSPMKGHSHVYWYRQLPEEGLKFMVYLQKENIIDESGMPKERFSAEFPKEGPSILRIQQVVRGDSAAYFCASSPPGLAENIQYFGAGTRLSVL.

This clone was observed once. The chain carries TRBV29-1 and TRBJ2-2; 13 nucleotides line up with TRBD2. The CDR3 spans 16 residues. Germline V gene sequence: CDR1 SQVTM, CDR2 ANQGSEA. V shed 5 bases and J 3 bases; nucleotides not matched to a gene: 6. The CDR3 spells CSVLTSGRAHTGELFF. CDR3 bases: TGCAGCGTTCTTACTAGCGGGAGGGCCCACACCGGGGAGCTGTTTTTT.

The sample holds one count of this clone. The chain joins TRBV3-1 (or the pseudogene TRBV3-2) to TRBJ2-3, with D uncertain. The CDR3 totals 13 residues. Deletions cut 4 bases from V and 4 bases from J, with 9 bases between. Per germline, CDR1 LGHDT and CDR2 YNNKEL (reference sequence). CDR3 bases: TGTGCCAGCAGCCTCCAGATGTCAGATACGCAGTATTTT. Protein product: CASSLQMSDTQYF.

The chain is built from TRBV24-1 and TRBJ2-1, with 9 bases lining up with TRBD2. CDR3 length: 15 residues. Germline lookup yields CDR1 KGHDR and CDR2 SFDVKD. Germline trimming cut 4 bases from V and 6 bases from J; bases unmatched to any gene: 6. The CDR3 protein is CATSDVAGVSNEQFF. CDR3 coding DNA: TGTGCCACCAGTGACGTAGCGGGAGTGTCCAATGAGCAGTTCTTC.

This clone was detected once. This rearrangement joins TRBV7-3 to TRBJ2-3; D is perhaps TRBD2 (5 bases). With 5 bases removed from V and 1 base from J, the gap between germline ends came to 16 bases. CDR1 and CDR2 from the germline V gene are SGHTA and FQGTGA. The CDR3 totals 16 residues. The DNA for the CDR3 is TGTGCCAGCAGCCCAACCGGCGGGTTGGGCACAGATACGCAGTATTTT. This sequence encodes CASSPTGGLGTDTQYF.

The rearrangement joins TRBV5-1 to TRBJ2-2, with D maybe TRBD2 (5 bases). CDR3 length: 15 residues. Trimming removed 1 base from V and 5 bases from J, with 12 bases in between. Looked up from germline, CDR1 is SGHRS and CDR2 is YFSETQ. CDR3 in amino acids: CASSLSSRETGELFF. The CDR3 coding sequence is TGCGCCAGCAGCTTGTCTAGCAGAGAGACCGGGGAGCTGTTTTTT.

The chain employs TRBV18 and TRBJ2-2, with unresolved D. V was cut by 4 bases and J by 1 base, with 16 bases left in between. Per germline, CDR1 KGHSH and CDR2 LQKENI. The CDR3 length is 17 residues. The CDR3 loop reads CASSQQALHVNTGELFF. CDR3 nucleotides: TGTGCCAGCTCACAACAAGCCCTACACGTGAACACCGGGGAGCTGTTTTTT.

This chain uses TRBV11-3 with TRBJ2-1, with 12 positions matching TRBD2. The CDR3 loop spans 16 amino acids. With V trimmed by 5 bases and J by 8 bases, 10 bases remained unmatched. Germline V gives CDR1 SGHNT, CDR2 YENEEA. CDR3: CASSRSALAGGDEQFF. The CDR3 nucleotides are TGTGCCAGCAGCCGCAGCGCGCTAGCGGGAGGGGATGAGCAGTTCTTC.

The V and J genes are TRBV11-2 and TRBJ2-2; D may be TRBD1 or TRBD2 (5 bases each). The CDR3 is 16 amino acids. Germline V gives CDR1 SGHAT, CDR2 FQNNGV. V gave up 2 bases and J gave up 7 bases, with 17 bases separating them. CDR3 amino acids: CASSLISGPRSGELFF. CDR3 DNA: TGTGCCAGCAGCTTAATCTCGGGACCTCGGAGCGGGGAGCTGTTTTTT.

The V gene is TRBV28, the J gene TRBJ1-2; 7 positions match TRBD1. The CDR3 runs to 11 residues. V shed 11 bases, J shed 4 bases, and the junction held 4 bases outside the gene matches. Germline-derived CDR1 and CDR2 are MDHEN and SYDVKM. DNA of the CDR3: TGTGCCGGTGGGACAGCCTATGGCTACACCTTC. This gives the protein CAGGTAYGYTF.

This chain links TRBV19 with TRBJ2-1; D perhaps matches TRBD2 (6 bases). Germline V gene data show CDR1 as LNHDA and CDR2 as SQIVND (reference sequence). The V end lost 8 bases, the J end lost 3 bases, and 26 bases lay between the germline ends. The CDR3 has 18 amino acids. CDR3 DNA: TGTGCCAGTTCGCCATCCGGCGGGACGATGGACTTCTACAATGAGCAGTTCTTC. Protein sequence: CASSPSGGTMDFYNEQFF.

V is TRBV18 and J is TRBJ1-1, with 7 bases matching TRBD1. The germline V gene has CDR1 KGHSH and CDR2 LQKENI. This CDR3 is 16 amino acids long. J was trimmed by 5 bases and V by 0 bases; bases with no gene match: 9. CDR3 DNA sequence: TGTGCCAGCTCACCACCTGGACGGCAGGGGGGGACTGAAGCTTTCTTT. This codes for CASSPPGRQGGTEAFF.

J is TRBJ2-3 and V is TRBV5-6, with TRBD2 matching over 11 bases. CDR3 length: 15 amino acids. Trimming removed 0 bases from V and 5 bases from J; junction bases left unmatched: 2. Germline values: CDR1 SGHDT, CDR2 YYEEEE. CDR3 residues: CASSLVLAGVDTQYF. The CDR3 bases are TGTGCCAGCAGCTTGGTACTAGCGGGAGTAGATACGCAGTATTTT.

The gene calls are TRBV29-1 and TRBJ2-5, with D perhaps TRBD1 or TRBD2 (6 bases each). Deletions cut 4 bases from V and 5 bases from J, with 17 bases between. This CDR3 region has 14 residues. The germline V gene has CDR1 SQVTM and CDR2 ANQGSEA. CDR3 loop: CSVGARGGRETQYF. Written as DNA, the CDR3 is TGCAGCGTTGGAGCCCGAGGGGGGCGGGAGACCCAGTACTTC.

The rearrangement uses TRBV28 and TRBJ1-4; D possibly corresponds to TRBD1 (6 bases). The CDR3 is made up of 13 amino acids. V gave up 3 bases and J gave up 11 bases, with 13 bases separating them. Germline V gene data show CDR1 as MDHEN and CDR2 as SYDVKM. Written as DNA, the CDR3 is TGTGCCAGCAGTTTCCCGCAGGGGAGGAAACTGTTTTTT. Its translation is CASSFPQGRKLFF.

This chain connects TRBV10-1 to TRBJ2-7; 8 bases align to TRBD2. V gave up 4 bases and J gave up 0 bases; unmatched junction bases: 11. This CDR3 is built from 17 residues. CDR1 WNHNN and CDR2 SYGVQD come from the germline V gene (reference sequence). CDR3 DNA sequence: TGCGCCAGCAGTGCTACGTCCGCTAGCGGGCTCTCCTACGAGCAGTACTTC. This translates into CASSATSASGLSYEQYF.